This T cell receptor beta chain was retrieved from a study of T-cell memory formation after mild COVID-19. Looking at the study overall: There were largely donor-specific TCR clusters. Study-wide results and caveats: Largely, contracting CD4+ clones fell within CM and EM, and contracting CD8+ clones within EMRA.

As for this clonotype: Its specificity is unknown.

The CDR3 is 17 residues long. J was trimmed by 8 bases and V by 5 bases; bases with no gene match: 13. CDR1 SGHRS and CDR2 YFSETQ come from the germline V gene. UMIs and sample barcodes were carried by the TCR alpha and TCR beta cDNA libraries that 5'RACE produced using constant-segment primers. From the 5' RACE reads, TCRdb called clonotypes with MiXCR, one entry per CDR3 protein. Of some 330,000 distinct CDR3 sequences listed, around 20% are singletons. The receptor was isolated from an adult woman who had mild COVID-19 (a few samples of this study predate the infection). Cell type and time point are not known. The sample was PBMCs or a T cell subset sorted from them (not recorded which). The chain joins TRBV5-1 to TRBJ2-1; TRBD2 agrees at 13 bases. The CDR3 DNA follows: TGCGCCAGCAGAAAACCCGGGACTAGCGGGGCCTTGGATGAGCAGTTCTTC. Protein: CASRKPGTSGALDEQFF.